These 6 T cell receptor beta chains share one sample of origin, sequenced in a study of blood T cell repertoires in COVID-19. Profiled with immunoSEQ multiplex PCR; TCRdb holds only in-frame clones, not every one. The sample shows around 220,000 clones, roughly nine tenths of them seen only once. The sample comprised PBMCs or T cells enriched from blood (not recorded which). These receptor sequences come from a woman under 40 with acute COVID-19.

The V gene is TRBV27, the J gene TRBJ1-2, with D hard to call. V was clipped by 6 bases and J by 5 bases, with 7 bases between them. This CDR3 has 11 amino acids. Germline values: CDR1 MNHEY, CDR2 SMNVEV (reference sequence). The CDR3 sequence is CASRNGYGYTF. CDR3 sequence (DNA): TGTGCCAGCAGGAACGGGTATGGCTACACCTTC.

A note on this clone: One end of the junction varies from germline; a read error may be responsible. The rearrangement links TRBV2 to TRBJ1-4; D is unresolved. The CDR3 sequence is 14 residues long. In germline, CDR1 is SNHLY, CDR2 FYNNEI. In DNA, the CDR3 is TGTGCCAGCAGAGAAGGAGCACCCGTTGAAAAACTGTTTTTT. Its protein product is CASREGAPVEKLFF.

The chain carries TRBV6-5 and TRBJ2-3, with 7 positions matching TRBD1. This CDR3 comprises 13 residues. Germline assignment: CDR1 MNHEY and CDR2 SVGAGI. V dropped 6 bases and J dropped 9; count of bases not matched to a gene: 9. The DNA of the CDR3 is TGTGCCAGCAGCGACAGGGTTTTTAGGACGCAGTATTTT. Its protein product is CASSDRVFRTQYF.

The chain joins TRBV29-1 to TRBJ2-1; D unresolved. CDR3 length: 11 residues. Germline assignment: CDR1 SQVTM and CDR2 ANQGSEA. Between the trimmed V and J ends, which lost 4 bases and 4 bases, there was a span of 5 bases. The CDR3 nucleotides are TGCAGCGTTGGACTTTACAATGAGCAGTTCTTC. This codes for CSVGLYNEQFF.

The chain carries TRBV7-2 and TRBJ1-1, with 9 bases fitting TRBD1. CDR1 SGHTA and CDR2 FQGNSA come from the germline V gene. The CDR3 sequence is 17 residues long. The trim removed 5 bases at V and 5 bases at J, leaving 15 bases unmatched. In DNA, the CDR3 is TGTGCCAGCAGCGGCGGGACAGGGAGGGTGGAAGGTACTGAAGCTTTCTTT. It specifies CASSGGTGRVEGTEAFF.

This clone was counted between two and nine times. The chain couples TRBV28 to TRBJ1-2; 7 bases map to TRBD1. Germline V gene data show CDR1 as MDHEN and CDR2 as SYDVKM. J gave up 5 bases and V 8 bases, and 11 bases lay outside the gene matches. This CDR3 has 14 amino acids. As DNA, the CDR3 is TGTGCCAGCGTGTTTTCCGGGACAGATTATGGCTACACCTTC. This translates into CASVFSGTDYGYTF.